The entry below describes one T cell receptor (beta chain). V was trimmed by 5 bases and J by 5 bases, leaving 9 bases between them. The length of the CDR3 is 12 residues. Germline V lookup: CDR1 MNHEY, CDR2 SMNVEV (reference sequence). This record belongs to a study of blood T cell repertoires in COVID-19. Study overall: There were acute and convalescent COVID-19 samples, and they came from the United States, Italy and Spain. T cells, B-cell-depleted T cells, or PBMCs supplied cDNA or gDNA.

As handled by the study authors: Nucleated cell number was recorded as an estimate derived from reference gene primer amplification. Only in-frame clones appear in the TCRdb table, and some are missing; sequencing was by immunoSEQ multiplex PCR. Clonal size and the V and J genes are those of that table, whereas D and trimming came from the DNA. This sample has around 180,000 clones, with 80% to 90% found just once. Sequenced: peripheral blood. The sequence derives from a man aged 55 to 70 with acute or convalescent COVID-19. The J gene is TRBJ2-5, the V gene TRBV27; no clear D gene. The chain's CDR3 is CASSPPGETQYF. The CDR3 DNA reads TGTGCCAGCAGTCCCCCCGGTGAGACCCAGTACTTC.